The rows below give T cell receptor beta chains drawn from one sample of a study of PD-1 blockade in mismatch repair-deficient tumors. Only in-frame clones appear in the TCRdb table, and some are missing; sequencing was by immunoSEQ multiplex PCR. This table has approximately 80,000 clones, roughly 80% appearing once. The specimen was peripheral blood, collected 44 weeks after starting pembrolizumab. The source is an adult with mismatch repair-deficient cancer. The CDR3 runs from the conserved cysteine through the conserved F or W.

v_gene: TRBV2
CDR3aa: CASRQGLAGPNEQFF

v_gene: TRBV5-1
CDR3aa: CASTWRETQYF

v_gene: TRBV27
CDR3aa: CASSGYRGPGELFF

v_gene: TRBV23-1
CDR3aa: CASGRGTEPHEQYF

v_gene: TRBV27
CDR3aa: CASSLSSQRGTEAFF

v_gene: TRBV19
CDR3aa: CASKNEAFF

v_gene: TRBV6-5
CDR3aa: CASSYDLGTEAFF

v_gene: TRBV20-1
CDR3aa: CSAWEGVQFF

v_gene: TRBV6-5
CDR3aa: CASSDTRSEQFF

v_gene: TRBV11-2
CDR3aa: CASSPSGSGETQYF

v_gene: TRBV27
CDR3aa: CASTDRNAYEQYF

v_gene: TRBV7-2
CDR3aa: CASSLLGSGSSNEQFF

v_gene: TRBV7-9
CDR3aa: CASSLPPASSDTEAFF

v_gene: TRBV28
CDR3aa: CATQGTKYGYTF

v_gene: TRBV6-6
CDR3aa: CASRAGTGGQPQHF